This TCR beta chain derives from a study of shared clonotypes between healthy human individuals. The wider study: In total, the donors were two women and a few men aged 18 to 49. Researchers assigned three CD4 naive, three CD4 memory, two CD8 naive and one CD8 memory plate to each donor.

CD4+ cell separation produced CD45RA+ naive and CD45RA-negative memory subsets. Assay execution proceeded at the deep level. Assay used: immunoSEQ multiplex PCR; TCRdb lists only in-frame clones, some missing. The data contain over 850,000 clones, more than 75% of them seen just once; the ten biggest clones take up 0.4% to 0.55%. V lost 2 bases to trimming and J lost 0 bases; unmatched junction nucleotides: 6. This CDR3 has 16 amino acids. In germline, CDR1 is SGDLS, CDR2 YYNGEE. Sequencing was performed on memory CD4+ T cells from PBMCs. The sample's subset: CD45RA-negative fraction. The source of this sequence is a man aged 18 to 30 in good health. Some clones in this sample may be carry-over from other donors' samples. The chain combines TRBV9 with TRBJ2-3, with TRBD1 matching over 7 bases. The CDR3 DNA reads as TGTGCCAGCAGCGTCGACAGGGCGCGGAGCACAGATACGCAGTATTTT. This codes for CASSVDRARSTDTQYF.